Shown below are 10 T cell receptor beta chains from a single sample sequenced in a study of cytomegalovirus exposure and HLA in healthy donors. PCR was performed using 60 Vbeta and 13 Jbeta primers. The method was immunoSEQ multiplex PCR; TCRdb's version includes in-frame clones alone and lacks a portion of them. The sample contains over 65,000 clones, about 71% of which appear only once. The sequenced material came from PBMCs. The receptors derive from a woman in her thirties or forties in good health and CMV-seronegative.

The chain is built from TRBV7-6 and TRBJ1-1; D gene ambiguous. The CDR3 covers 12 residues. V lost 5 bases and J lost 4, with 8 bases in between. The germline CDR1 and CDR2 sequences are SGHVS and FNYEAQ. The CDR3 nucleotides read TGTGCCAGCAGCCGCGCGGGCACTGAAGCTTTCTTT. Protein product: CASSRAGTEAFF.

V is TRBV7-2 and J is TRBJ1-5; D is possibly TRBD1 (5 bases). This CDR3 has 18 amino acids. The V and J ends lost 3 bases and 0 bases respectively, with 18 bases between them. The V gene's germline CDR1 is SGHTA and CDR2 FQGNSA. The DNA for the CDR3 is TGTGCCAGCAGCTTGAAGATCGGAGGGACTCATAGCAATCAGCCCCAGCATTTT. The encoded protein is CASSLKIGGTHSNQPQHF.

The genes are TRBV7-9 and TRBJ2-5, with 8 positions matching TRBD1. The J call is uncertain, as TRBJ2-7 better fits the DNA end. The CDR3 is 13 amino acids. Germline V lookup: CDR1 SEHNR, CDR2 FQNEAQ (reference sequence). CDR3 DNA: TGTGCCAGCAGCCCGGACAGGGCAGTCGAGCAGTACTTC. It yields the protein CASSPDRAVEQYF.

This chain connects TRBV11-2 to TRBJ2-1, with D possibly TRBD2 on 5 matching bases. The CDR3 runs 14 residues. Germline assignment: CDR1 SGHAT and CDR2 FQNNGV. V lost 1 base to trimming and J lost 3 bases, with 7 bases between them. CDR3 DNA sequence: TGTGCCAGCAGCTTAGTGGACTTCTACAATGAGCAGTTCTTC. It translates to CASSLVDFYNEQFF.

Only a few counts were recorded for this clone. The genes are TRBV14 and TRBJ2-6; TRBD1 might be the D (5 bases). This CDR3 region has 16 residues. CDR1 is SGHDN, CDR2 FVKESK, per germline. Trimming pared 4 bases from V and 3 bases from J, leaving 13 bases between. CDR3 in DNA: TGTGCCAGCAGCCTCCCAGGGAATGGTGGGGCCAACGTCCTGACTTTC. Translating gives CASSLPGNGGANVLTF. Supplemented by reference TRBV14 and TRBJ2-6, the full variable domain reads EAGVTQFPSHSVIEKGQTVTLRCDPISGHDNLYWYRRVMGKEIKFLLHFVKESKQDESGMPNNRFLAERTGGTYSTLKVQPAELEDSGVYFCASSLPGNGGANVLTFGAGSRLTVL.

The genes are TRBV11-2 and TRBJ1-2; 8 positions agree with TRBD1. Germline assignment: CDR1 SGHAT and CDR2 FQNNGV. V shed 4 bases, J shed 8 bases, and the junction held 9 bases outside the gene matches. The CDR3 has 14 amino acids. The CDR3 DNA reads TGTGCCAGCAGCTACGGGACAGGAAAATGGGGCTACACCTTC. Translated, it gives CASSYGTGKWGYTF.

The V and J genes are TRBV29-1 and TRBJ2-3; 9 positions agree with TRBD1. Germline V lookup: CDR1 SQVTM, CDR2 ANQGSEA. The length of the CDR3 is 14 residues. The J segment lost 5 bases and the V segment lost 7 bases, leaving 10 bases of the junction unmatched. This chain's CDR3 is CSAFHRGRQDTQYF. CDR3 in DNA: TGCAGCGCGTTTCACAGGGGGCGACAAGATACGCAGTATTTT.

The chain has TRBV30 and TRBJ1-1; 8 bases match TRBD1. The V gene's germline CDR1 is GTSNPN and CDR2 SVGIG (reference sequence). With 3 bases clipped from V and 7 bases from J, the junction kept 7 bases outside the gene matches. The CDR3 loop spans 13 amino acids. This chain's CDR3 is CAWRKTGVNEAFF. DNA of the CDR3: TGTGCCTGGAGAAAGACAGGGGTCAATGAAGCTTTCTTT.

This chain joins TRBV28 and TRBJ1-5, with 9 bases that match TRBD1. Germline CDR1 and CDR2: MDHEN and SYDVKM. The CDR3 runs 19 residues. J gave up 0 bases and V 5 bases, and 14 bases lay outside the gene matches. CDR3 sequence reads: CASSPKDRGLTNSNQPQHF. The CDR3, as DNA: TGTGCCAGCAGTCCTAAGGACAGGGGATTGACTAATAGCAATCAGCCCCAGCATTTT.

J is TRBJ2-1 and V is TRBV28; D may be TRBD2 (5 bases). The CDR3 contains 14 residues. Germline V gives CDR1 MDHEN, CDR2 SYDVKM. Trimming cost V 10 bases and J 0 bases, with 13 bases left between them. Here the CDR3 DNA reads TGTGCCACCCTTGGGGAGAGCTCCTACAATGAGCAGTTCTTC. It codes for CATLGESSYNEQFF.